These 21 T cell receptor beta chains were all obtained from the same sample, sequenced in a study of cytomegalovirus exposure and HLA in healthy donors. Sequencing used immunoSEQ multiplex PCR; TCRdb keeps in-frame clones, though not all of them. This sample yields about 160,000 clones, of which roughly nine tenths are seen a single time; 5% to 7% belongs to the top ten. Material for sequencing was PBMCs. The origin of the receptors is a woman aged 25 to 39 in good health and CMV-seronegative.

This chain joins TRBV28 and TRBJ2-7, with 10 bases fitting TRBD2. The CDR3 covers 17 residues. The germline gives CDR1 MDHEN, CDR2 SYDVKM. With 2 bases clipped from V and 6 bases from J, the junction kept 13 bases outside the gene matches. The CDR3 loop is CASSLQTSGPVLSEQYF. CDR3 DNA sequence: TGTGCCAGCAGTTTACAGACTAGCGGGCCTGTATTAAGCGAGCAGTACTTC. Combining the CDR3 with reference TRBV28 and TRBJ2-7 gives the whole variable domain DVKVTQSSRYLVKRTGEKVFLECVQDMDHENMFWYRQDPGLGLRLIYFSYDVKMKEKGDIPEGYSVSREKKERFSLILESASTNQTSMYLCASSLQTSGPVLSEQYFGPGTRLTVT.

The chain uses TRBV12-5 and TRBJ2-7; 10 bases are a match to TRBD1. Germline values: CDR1 LGHNT, CDR2 FRNRAP. V was clipped by 6 bases and J by 6 bases; unmatched bases: 11. CDR3 length: 15 amino acids. The CDR3 coding sequence is TGTGCTAGTGGCTATCCGGGACAGGGGTCTGGCGAGCAGTACTTC. Translating it yields CASGYPGQGSGEQYF.

V is TRBV27 and J is TRBJ1-5; D unresolved. The CDR3 has 13 amino acids. With 1 base removed from V and 10 bases from J, the gap between germline ends came to 11 bases. Germline V lookup: CDR1 MNHEY, CDR2 SMNVEV (reference sequence). CDR3 nucleotide sequence: TGTGCCAGCAGTTTATTATTGCTGGGCCCCCAGCATTTT. Translation: CASSLLLLGPQHF.

The rearrangement uses TRBV6-1 and TRBJ1-4; 9 bases are a match to TRBD1. Unmatched junction bases numbered 5, after V lost 4 bases and J lost 8 bases. The CDR3 has 14 residues. CDR1 is MNHNS and CDR2 is SASEGT in the germline V gene. This CDR3 reads CASSGQGVGEKLFF. The CDR3 DNA is TGTGCCAGCAGTGGACAGGGGGTGGGGGAAAAACTGTTTTTT.

The V gene is TRBV10-3, the J gene TRBJ2-7; possibly TRBD2 for D (5 bases). Trimming left V 5 bases short and J 1 base short, with 21 bases between. The CDR3 totals 17 residues. Looked up from germline, CDR1 is ENHRY and CDR2 is SYGVKD. The CDR3 spells CAISSPLGVSESYEQYF. As DNA, the CDR3 is TGTGCCATCAGTAGCCCTCTGGGCGTTAGCGAGTCCTACGAGCAGTACTTC.

This clone was observed once. The chain links TRBV6-5 to TRBJ1-1; the D is unclear. The V end was cut by 5 bases, the J end by 4 bases, with 11 bases between. The CDR3 loop spans 13 amino acids. In germline, CDR1 is MNHEY, CDR2 SVGAGI. This CDR3 is CASSEVGVTEAFF. The CDR3 nucleotides are TGTGCCAGCAGTGAGGTCGGGGTCACTGAAGCTTTCTTT.

The rearrangement joins TRBV5-6 to TRBJ2-7, with TRBD2 identical over 8 bases. The germline CDR1 and CDR2 sequences are SGHDT and YYEEEE. This CDR3 is 16 amino acids long. The trim removed 1 base at V and 3 bases at J, leaving 9 bases unmatched. The CDR3 protein is CASSLSQTSGYYEQYF. The CDR3 DNA reads as TGTGCCAGCAGCTTGTCCCAAACTAGCGGTTACTACGAGCAGTACTTC.

This chain connects TRBV6-1 to TRBJ2-7; TRBD2 aligns across 7 bases. There are 12 residues in the CDR3. J gave up 5 bases and V 11 bases, and 9 bases lay outside the gene matches. Germline CDR1 reads MNHNS; CDR2 reads SASEGT. The CDR3 DNA follows: TGTGCCGCCCAGCGGGGTCGCGACGAGCAGTACTTC. Its protein product is CAAQRGRDEQYF.

The V and J genes are TRBV6-1 and TRBJ2-7; D remains unclear. The V end was cut by 4 bases, the J end by 7 bases, with 5 bases between. Germline V gene lookup returns CDR1 MNHNS and CDR2 SASEGT. This CDR3 comprises 10 residues. The CDR3 reads CASSAWEQYF. In DNA form, the CDR3 reads TGTGCCAGCAGTGCGTGGGAGCAGTACTTC.

This rearrangement joins TRBV19 to TRBJ2-7, with 7 positions matching TRBD2. V shed 10 bases and J 0 bases; nucleotides not matched to a gene: 9. CDR3 length: 14 amino acids. Per the germline V gene, CDR1 is LNHDA and CDR2 is SQIVND (reference sequence). The CDR3 nucleotides read TGTGCCACCAAGCTAGCGGCAGACTCCTACGAGCAGTACTTC. Its protein product is CATKLAADSYEQYF.

This clone came up once. This chain links TRBV6-9 with TRBJ2-1; D uncertain. V was trimmed by 4 bases and J by 9 bases, leaving 25 bases between them. Germline V gives CDR1 MNHGY, CDR2 SVAAGI. The CDR3 is made up of 17 amino acids. The CDR3 sequence: CASSSGRVPAKNGEQFF. Here the CDR3 DNA reads TGTGCCAGCAGTTCTGGCCGAGTTCCGGCGAAAAACGGTGAGCAGTTCTTC.

This chain uses TRBV7-2 with TRBJ2-7; possible D gene TRBD1, 6 bases. CDR1 and CDR2 (germline): SGHTA, FQGNSA. CDR3 size: 13 residues. Trimming shortened V by 5 bases and J by 4 bases, and 12 bases separated the two germline ends. CDR3 amino acids: CASSINRDYEQYF. For the CDR3, the DNA is TGTGCCAGCAGCATCAACAGGGATTACGAGCAGTACTTC. Using reference TRBV7-2 and TRBJ2-7 for the parts outside the CDR3, the full variable domain is GAGVSQSPSNKVTEKGKDVELRCDPISGHTALYWYRQSLGQGLEFLIYFQGNSAPDKSGLPSDRFSAERTGGSVSTLTIQRTQQEDSAVYLCASSINRDYEQYFGPGTRLTVT.

The genes are TRBV9 and TRBJ2-3; D remains unclear. Germline values: CDR1 SGDLS, CDR2 YYNGEE. This CDR3 comprises 15 residues. Trimming took 0 bases from V and 0 from J, leaving 8 bases between them. As DNA, the CDR3 is TGTGCCAGCAGCGTAGTCCCCACTAGCACAGATACGCAGTATTTT. Amino acid sequence: CASSVVPTSTDTQYF.

The V gene is TRBV18, the J gene TRBJ1-1; 8 bases agree with TRBD1. The CDR3 runs to 15 residues. J lost 3 bases, V lost 3 bases, and 6 bases had no gene match. CDR1 KGHSH and CDR2 LQKENI come from the germline V gene. CDR3 sequence reads: CASSPRQGKDTEAFF. The CDR3 DNA sequence: TGTGCCAGCTCACCCCGACAGGGGAAAGACACTGAAGCTTTCTTT.

V and J are TRBV7-8 and TRBJ2-7; the D is unclear. In germline, CDR1 is SGHVS, CDR2 FQNEAQ. Trimming removed 5 bases at V and 5 bases at J, with 10 bases between. The CDR3 runs 12 residues. The CDR3 DNA reads TGTGCCAGCAGCAATGAGGTAAACGAGCAGTACTTC. Its translation: CASSNEVNEQYF.

In nucleotides, the CDR3 is TGCGCCAGCAGCCCGATAGGAGGAGCAGGGATGAACACCGGGGAGCTGTTTTTT. Its translation: CASSPIGGAGMNTGELFF. The chain employs TRBV5-1 and TRBJ2-2, with D perhaps assigned TRBD1 or TRBD2 (5 bases each). The V gene lost 4 bases and the J gene lost 1 base, with 20 bases spanning the gap. The CDR3 is 18 residues long. The V gene's germline CDR1 is SGHRS and CDR2 YFSETQ. The whole variable domain, remainder taken from reference TRBV5-1 and TRBJ2-2, is KAGVTQTPRYLIKTRGQQVTLSCSPISGHRSVSWYQQTPGQGLQFLFEYFSETQRNKGNFPGRFSGRQFSNSRSEMNVSTLELGDSALYLCASSPIGGAGMNTGELFFGEGSRLTVL.

This clone was counted once. The chain carries TRBV11-3 and TRBJ2-7; D is undetermined. The V end lost 4 bases, the J end lost 2 bases, and 6 bases lay between the germline ends. Germline V gives CDR1 SGHNT, CDR2 YENEEA. The CDR3 totals 12 residues. This CDR3 reads CASSSGTYEQYF. CDR3 bases: TGTGCCAGCAGCTCCGGTACCTACGAGCAGTACTTC.

This chain uses TRBV19 with TRBJ2-7; D is ambiguous. The CDR3 extends over 14 amino acids. Germline lookup yields CDR1 LNHDA and CDR2 SQIVND (reference sequence). V lost 0 bases, J lost 2 bases, and 8 bases lay in between. The CDR3 coding sequence is TGTGCCAGTAGTATAGATCTATGGGCCTACGAGCAGTACTTC. As protein: CASSIDLWAYEQYF.

This sequence joins TRBV12-5 and TRBJ1-4; D gene uncertain. Germline V lookup: CDR1 LGHNT, CDR2 FRNRAP. The V end lost 6 bases, the J end lost 5 bases, and 16 bases lay between the germline ends. The CDR3 length is 15 residues. This chain's CDR3 is CASGSKGSSNEKLFF. CDR3 coding DNA: TGTGCTAGTGGATCAAAAGGCAGCAGCAATGAAAAACTGTTTTTT.

The chain uses TRBV9 and TRBJ1-2; no reliable D call. V dropped 2 bases and J dropped 6 bases, with 23 bases sitting between them. Germline V gives CDR1 SGDLS, CDR2 YYNGEE. The CDR3 length is 17 residues. DNA for the CDR3: TGTGCCAGCAGCGTCACATCGGCACCCGAATCCCCTAATGGCTACACCTTC. This translates into CASSVTSAPESPNGYTF.

The chain joins TRBV15 to TRBJ2-3; D uncertain. Germline V gene data show CDR1 as LNHNV and CDR2 as YYDKDF (reference sequence). V dropped 0 bases and J dropped 0 bases, with 7 bases sitting between them. There are 15 residues in the CDR3. In DNA form, the CDR3 reads TGTGCCACCAGCAGAGAAGAAACTAGCACAGATACGCAGTATTTT. Its protein product is CATSREETSTDTQYF. Together with reference TRBV15 and TRBJ2-3, the CDR3 gives the full variable domain: DAMVIQNPRYQVTQFGKPVTLSCSQTLNHNVMYWYQQKSSQAPKLLFHYYDKDFNNEADTPDNFQSRRPNTSFCFLDIRSPGLGDTAMYLCATSREETSTDTQYFGPGTRLTVL.